This TCR beta chain stems from a study of blood T cell repertoires in COVID-19. Study context: PBMCs, B-cell-depleted T cells, or T cells provided the cDNA or gDNA that made up the material.

This clone was counted a single time. The method was immunoSEQ multiplex PCR; TCRdb's version includes in-frame clones alone and lacks a portion of them. Here the sample spans about 170,000 clones, about four fifths being singletons. V lost 4 bases, J lost 3 bases, and 5 bases stayed unmatched. CDR1 and CDR2 from the germline V gene are SGHNT and YENEEA. CDR3 length equals 15 residues. The sequence was collected from a man aged 35 to 55 who had recovered from COVID-19. The gene calls are TRBV11-3 and TRBJ2-2, with 7 bases identical to TRBD2. The source material was peripheral blood. The CDR3 protein is CASSSGTTYTGELFF. CDR3 bases: TGTGCCAGCAGCTCCGGGACTACCTACACCGGGGAGCTGTTTTTT.